This TCR beta chain was recorded in a study of T-cell memory formation after mild COVID-19. At the level of the study: Clusters of TCRs were largely donor specific.

CDR3 length: 18 amino acids. CDR1 is SGHNT, CDR2 YYREEE, per germline (reference sequence). V lost 6 bases, J lost 4 bases, and 14 bases stayed unmatched. Broader study findings: The pre-infection memory compartment contained some responding clones, suggesting cross-reactive memory joined.

On this clonotype: As yet, its antigen is unknown.

MiXCR was run by TCRdb on the 5' RACE reads, yielding one entry per CDR3 protein. The repertoire holds some 43,000 distinct CDR3 sequences, with 5% to 7% as singletons. The clonotype was recovered from an adult who had mild COVID-19 (a few samples of this study predate the infection). Cell type and time point are not known. Sequencing was performed on PBMCs or a T cell subset sorted from them (not recorded which). The chain joins TRBV5-4 to TRBJ2-5; 14 nucleotides match TRBD2. This chain's CDR3 is CASTRGGLAGVGGETQYF. Written as DNA, the CDR3 is TGTGCCAGCACCCGAGGGGGACTAGCGGGAGTTGGTGGAGAGACCCAGTACTTC.